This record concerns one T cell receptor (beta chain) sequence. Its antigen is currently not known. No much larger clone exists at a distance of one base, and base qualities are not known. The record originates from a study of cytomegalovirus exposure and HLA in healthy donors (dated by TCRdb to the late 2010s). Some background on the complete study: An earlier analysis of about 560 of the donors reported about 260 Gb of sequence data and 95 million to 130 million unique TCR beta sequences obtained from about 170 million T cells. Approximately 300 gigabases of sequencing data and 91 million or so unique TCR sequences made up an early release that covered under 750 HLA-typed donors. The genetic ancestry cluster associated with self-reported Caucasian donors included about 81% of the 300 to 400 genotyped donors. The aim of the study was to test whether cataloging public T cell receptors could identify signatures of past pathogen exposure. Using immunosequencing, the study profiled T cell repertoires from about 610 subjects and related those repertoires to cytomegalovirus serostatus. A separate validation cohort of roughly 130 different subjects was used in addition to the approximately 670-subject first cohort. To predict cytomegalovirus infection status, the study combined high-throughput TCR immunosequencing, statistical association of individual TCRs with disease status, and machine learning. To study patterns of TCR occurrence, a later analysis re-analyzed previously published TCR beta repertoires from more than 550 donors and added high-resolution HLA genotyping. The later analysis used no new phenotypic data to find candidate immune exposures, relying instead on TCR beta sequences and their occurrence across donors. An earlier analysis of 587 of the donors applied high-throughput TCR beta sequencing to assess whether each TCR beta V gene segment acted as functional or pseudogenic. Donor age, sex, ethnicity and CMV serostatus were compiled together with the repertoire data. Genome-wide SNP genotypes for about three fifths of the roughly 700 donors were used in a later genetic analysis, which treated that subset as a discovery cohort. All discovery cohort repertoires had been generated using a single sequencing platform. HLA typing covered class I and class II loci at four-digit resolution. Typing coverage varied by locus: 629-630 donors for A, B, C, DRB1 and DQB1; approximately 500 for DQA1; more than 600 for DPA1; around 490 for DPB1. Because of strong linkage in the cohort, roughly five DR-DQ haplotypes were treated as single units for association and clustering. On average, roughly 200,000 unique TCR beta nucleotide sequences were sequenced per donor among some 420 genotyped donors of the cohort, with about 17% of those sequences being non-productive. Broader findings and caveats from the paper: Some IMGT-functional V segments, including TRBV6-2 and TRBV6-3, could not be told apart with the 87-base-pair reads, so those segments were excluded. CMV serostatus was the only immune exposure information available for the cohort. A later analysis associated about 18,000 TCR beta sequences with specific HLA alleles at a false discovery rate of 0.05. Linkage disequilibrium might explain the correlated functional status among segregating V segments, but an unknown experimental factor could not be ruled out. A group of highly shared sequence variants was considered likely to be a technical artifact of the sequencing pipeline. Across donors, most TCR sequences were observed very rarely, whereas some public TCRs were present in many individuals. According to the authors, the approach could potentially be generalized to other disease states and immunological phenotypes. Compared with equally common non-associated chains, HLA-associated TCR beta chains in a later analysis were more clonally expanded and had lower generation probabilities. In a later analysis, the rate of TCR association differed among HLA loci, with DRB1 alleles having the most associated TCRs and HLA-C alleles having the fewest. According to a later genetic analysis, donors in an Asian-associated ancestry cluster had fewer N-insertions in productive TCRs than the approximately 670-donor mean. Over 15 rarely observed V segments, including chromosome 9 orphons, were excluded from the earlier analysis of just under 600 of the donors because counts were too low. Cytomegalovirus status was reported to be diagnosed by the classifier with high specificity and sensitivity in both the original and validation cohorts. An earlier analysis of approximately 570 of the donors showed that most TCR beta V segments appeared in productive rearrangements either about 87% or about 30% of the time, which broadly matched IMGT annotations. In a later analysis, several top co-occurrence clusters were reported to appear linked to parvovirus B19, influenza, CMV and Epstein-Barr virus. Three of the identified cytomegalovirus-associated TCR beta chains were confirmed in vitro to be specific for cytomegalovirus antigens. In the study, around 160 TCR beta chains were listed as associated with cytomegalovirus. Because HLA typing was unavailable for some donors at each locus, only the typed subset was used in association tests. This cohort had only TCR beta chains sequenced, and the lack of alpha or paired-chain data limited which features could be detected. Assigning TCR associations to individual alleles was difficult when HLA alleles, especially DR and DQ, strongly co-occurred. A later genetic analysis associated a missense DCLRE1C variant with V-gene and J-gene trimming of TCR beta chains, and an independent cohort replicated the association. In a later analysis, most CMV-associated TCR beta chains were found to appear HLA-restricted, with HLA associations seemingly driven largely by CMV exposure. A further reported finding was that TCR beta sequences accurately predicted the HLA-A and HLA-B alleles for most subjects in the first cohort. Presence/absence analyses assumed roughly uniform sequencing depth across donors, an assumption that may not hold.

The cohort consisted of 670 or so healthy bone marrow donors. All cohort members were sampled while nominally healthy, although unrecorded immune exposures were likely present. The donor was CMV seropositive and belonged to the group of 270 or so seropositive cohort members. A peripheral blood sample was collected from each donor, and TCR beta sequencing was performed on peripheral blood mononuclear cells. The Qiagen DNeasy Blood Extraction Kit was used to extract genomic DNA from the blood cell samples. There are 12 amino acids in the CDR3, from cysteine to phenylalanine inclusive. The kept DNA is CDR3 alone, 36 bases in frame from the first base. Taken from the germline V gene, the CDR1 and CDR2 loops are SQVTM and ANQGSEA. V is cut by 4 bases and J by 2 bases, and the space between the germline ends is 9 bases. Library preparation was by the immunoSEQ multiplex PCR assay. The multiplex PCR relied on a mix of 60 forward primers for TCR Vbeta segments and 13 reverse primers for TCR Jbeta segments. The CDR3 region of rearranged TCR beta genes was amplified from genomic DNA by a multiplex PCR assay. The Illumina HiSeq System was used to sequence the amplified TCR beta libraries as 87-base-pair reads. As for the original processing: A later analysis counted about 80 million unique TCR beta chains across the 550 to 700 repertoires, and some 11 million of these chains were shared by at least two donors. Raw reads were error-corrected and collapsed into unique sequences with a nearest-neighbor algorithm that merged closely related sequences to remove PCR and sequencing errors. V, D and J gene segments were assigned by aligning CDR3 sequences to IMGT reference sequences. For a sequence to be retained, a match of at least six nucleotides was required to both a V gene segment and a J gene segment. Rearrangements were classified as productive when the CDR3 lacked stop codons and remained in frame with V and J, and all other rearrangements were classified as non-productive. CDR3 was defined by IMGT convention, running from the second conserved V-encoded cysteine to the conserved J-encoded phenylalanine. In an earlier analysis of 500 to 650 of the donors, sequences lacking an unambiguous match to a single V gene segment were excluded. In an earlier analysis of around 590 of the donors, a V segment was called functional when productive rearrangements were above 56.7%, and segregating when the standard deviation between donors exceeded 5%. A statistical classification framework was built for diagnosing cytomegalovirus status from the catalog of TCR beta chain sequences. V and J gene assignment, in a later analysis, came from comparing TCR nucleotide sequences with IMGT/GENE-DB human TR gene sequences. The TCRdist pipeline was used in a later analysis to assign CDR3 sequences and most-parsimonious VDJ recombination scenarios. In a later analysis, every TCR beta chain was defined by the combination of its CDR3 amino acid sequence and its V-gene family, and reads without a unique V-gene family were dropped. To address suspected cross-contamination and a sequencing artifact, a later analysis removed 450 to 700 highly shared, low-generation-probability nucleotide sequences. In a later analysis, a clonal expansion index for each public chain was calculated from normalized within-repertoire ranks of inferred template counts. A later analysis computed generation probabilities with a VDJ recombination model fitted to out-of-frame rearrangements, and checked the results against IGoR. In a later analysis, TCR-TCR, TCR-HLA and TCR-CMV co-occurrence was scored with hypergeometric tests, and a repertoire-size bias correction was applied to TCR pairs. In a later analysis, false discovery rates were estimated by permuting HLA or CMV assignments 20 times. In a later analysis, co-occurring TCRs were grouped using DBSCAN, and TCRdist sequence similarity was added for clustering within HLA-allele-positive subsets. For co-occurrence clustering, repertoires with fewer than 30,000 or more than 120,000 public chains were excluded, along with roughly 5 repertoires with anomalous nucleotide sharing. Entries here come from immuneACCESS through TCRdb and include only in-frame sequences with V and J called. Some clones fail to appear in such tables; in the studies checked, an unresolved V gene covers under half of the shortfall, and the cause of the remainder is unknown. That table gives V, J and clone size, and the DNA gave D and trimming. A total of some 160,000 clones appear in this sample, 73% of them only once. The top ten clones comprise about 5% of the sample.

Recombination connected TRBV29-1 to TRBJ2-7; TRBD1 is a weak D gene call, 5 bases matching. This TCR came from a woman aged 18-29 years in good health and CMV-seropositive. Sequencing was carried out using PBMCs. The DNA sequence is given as TGCAGCGTTGGAGCCAGGGCCTACGAGCAGTACTTC. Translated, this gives CSVGARAYEQYF.